The 26 T cell receptor beta chains given below trace back to one sample, sequenced in a study of CD8 T cells in ankylosing spondylitis. General study results and limits: Ankylosing spondylitis blood seemed to carry a telltale TCR beta motif made of about 8 highly homologous variants.

TCRdb recomputed calls from the 5' RACE reads with MiXCR, one row per CDR3 protein. The sample has about 800,000 distinct CDR3 sequences; 12% are singletons. These receptors have no known antigen. Source material: blood, either unsorted or a sorted T cell fraction (not recorded which). The receptors were sampled from a male donor with ankylosing spondylitis.

This clonotype was detected ten times or more. V usage is TRBV12-3 or TRBV12-4 and J usage is TRBJ1-2, with no clear D. The CDR3 length is 11 residues. Deletions cut 7 bases from V and 8 bases from J, with 11 bases between. This chain's CDR3 is CASTSITGYTF. The CDR3 DNA reads as TGTGCCAGCACCAGCATCACAGGCTACACCTTC.

This chain joins TRBV20-1 and TRBJ1-2; D ambiguous. Germline V gene sequence: CDR1 DFQATT, CDR2 SNEGSKA (reference sequence). V lost 2 bases, J lost 0 bases, and 4 bases lay in between. This CDR3 contains 12 residues. CDR3 protein: CSARPSNYGYTF. In DNA, the CDR3 is TGCAGTGCTAGACCCTCTAACTATGGCTACACCTTC.

This clonotype was picked up many times. The rearrangement links TRBV20-1 to TRBJ1-2; possible D gene TRBD1, 6 bases. CDR3 length equals 13 residues. Trimming stripped 7 bases from V and 0 bases from J, with 12 bases between. Germline-derived CDR1 and CDR2 are DFQATT and SNEGSKA (reference sequence). The CDR3 protein is CSGGGSSNYGYTF. CDR3 sequence (DNA): TGCAGTGGGGGGGGCAGTTCTAACTATGGCTACACCTTC.

This clonotype was observed many times. This sequence joins TRBV29-1 and TRBJ2-2; D is perhaps TRBD2 (5 bases). CDR1 SQVTM and CDR2 ANQGSEA come from the germline V gene. V gave up 6 bases and J gave up 6 bases, with 8 bases separating them. There are 11 residues in the CDR3. The CDR3 sequence: CSVAGAGELFF. CDR3 nucleotides: TGCAGCGTAGCCGGGGCCGGGGAGCTGTTTTTT.

The chain combines TRBV28 with TRBJ1-1; D unresolved. V dropped 6 bases and J dropped 11 bases, with 19 bases sitting between them. The CDR3 contains 13 residues. Germline lookup yields CDR1 MDHEN and CDR2 SYDVKM. The CDR3 loop reads CASRMAAGIRAFF. DNA for the CDR3: TGTGCCAGCAGAATGGCCGCAGGTATACGGGCTTTCTTT.

CDR3 region: CSVAPEQETQYF. CDR3 coding DNA: TGCAGCGTTGCTCCAGAACAAGAGACCCAGTACTTC. This rearrangement joins TRBV29-1 to TRBJ2-5, with unresolved D. Between the trimmed V and J ends, which lost 4 bases and 2 bases, there was a span of 8 bases. Germline CDR1 reads SQVTM; CDR2 reads ANQGSEA. The CDR3 is 12 residues long.

This clonotype has just a few counts. The V call is TRBV29-1, the J call TRBJ1-4; D remains ambiguous. The CDR3 has 11 amino acids. The germline gives CDR1 SQVTM, CDR2 ANQGSEA. With 4 bases removed from V and 6 bases from J, the gap between germline ends came to 6 bases. CDR3 protein: CSVGVYEKLFF. The CDR3 DNA sequence: TGCAGCGTTGGCGTTTATGAAAAACTGTTTTTT.

In its sample, this clonotype was seen a few times. The chain recombines TRBV20-1 with TRBJ2-7, with D possibly matching TRBD1 (6 bases). Per germline, CDR1 DFQATT and CDR2 SNEGSKA (reference sequence). Trimming cost V 2 bases and J 3 bases, with 11 bases left between them. The CDR3 runs 13 residues. CDR3 in DNA: TGCAGTGCTAGAAGCCCAGGGGTCTACGAGCAGTACTTC. Translation: CSARSPGVYEQYF.

In its sample, this clonotype was seen a few times. The DNA of the CDR3 is TGTGCCAGCAGTCCCAGACTAGCTGATAGAGATGAGCAGTTCTTC. Its translation: CASSPRLADRDEQFF. The rearrangement links TRBV6-1 to TRBJ2-1, with 7 bases that match TRBD2. V shed 5 bases and J 8 bases; nucleotides not matched to a gene: 12. CDR1 MNHNS and CDR2 SASEGT come from the germline V gene. The CDR3 spans 15 residues.

The V gene is TRBV5-1, the J gene TRBJ2-3; unclear D gene. Germline loops: CDR1 SGHRS, CDR2 YFSETQ. CDR3 size: 15 residues. V was trimmed by 2 bases and J by 1 base, leaving 11 bases between them. As DNA, the CDR3 is TGCGCCAGCAGCTTCGGCCGATGGGGCACAGATACGCAGTATTTT. As protein: CASSFGRWGTDTQYF.

This clonotype was recorded once. V and J are TRBV9 and TRBJ2-7, with 7 bases aligning to TRBD1. CDR1 is SGDLS, CDR2 YYNGEE, per germline. V lost 4 bases and J lost 7; bases outside the gene matches: 8. CDR3 length equals 13 residues. As DNA, the CDR3 is TGTGCCAGCAGCATCGGACAGGATCGAGAGCAGTACTTC. Protein product: CASSIGQDREQYF. Variable domain in full (rest from reference TRBV9 and TRBJ2-7): DSGVTQTPKHLITATGQRVTLRCSPRSGDLSVYWYQQSLDQGLQFLIQYYNGEERAKGNILERFSAQQFPDLHSELNLSSLELGDSALYFCASSIGQDREQYFGPGTRLTVT.

This clonotype has a count of ten or more. The rearrangement uses TRBV7-8 and TRBJ2-3; D possibly corresponds to TRBD1 (5 bases). The V gene's germline CDR1 is SGHVS and CDR2 FQNEAQ. V lost 4 bases and J 2 bases, leaving 10 bases between the germline ends. This CDR3 region has 14 residues. The DNA of the CDR3 is TGTGCCAGCAGCTCACGACAGAACACAGATACGCAGTATTTT. Its translation: CASSSRQNTDTQYF. The variable domain in full, completed from reference TRBV7-8 and TRBJ2-3, reads GAGVSQSPRYKVAKRGQDVALRCDPISGHVSLFWYQQALGQGPEFLTYFQNEAQLDKSGLPSDRFFAERPEGSVSTLKIQRTQQEDSAVYLCASSSRQNTDTQYFGPGTRLTVL.

There are many counts of this clonotype. The chain combines TRBV20-1 with TRBJ2-3; 8 bases are shared with TRBD2. The CDR3 extends over 22 amino acids. With 0 bases clipped from V and 2 bases from J, the junction kept 25 bases outside the gene matches. Germline CDR1 and CDR2: DFQATT and SNEGSKA (reference sequence). CDR3 in DNA: TGCAGTGCTAGAGATCTCATAACCGGGACTAGAGGAGGTGGGGGCCCCACAGATACGCAGTATTTT. It encodes CSARDLITGTRGGGGPTDTQYF.

The gene calls are TRBV7-2 and TRBJ1-1; weak D call: TRBD1 (6 bases). The CDR3 length is 13 residues. The germline V gene has CDR1 SGHTA and CDR2 FQGNSA. The V end was cut by 2 bases, the J end by 12 bases, with 16 bases between. CDR3 nucleotides: TGTGCCAGCAGCTTACGGGGGCAGGATAATTCTTTCTTT. Translated: CASSLRGQDNSFF.

This clonotype was observed a few times. The rearrangement links TRBV20-1 to TRBJ2-3, with D possibly TRBD2 on 5 matching bases. V shed 2 bases and J shed 6 bases, with 12 bases lying between them. CDR1 is DFQATT, CDR2 SNEGSKA, per germline (reference sequence). There are 13 residues in the CDR3. The CDR3 loop reads CSARHGSVDTQYF. The CDR3 DNA follows: TGCAGTGCTAGACATGGGAGCGTTGATACGCAGTATTTT.

This clonotype was seen only a few times. The CDR3 DNA reads TGTGCCATCAGTGAGGTGATGAACACTGAAGCTTTCTTT. The encoded protein is CAISEVMNTEAFF. The chain employs TRBV10-3 and TRBJ1-1, with unresolved D. V lost 2 bases, J lost 0 bases, and 4 bases lay in between. The length of the CDR3 is 13 residues. Germline-derived CDR1 and CDR2 are ENHRY and SYGVKD.

V usage is TRBV28 and J usage is TRBJ2-7; tentatively, D is TRBD2 (6 bases). The CDR3 sequence is 14 residues long. The germline CDR1 and CDR2 sequences are MDHEN and SYDVKM. V was pared by 6 bases and J by 2 bases, with 14 bases between. The chain's CDR3 is CASRTGTVAYEQYF. In nucleotides, the CDR3 is TGTGCCAGCAGGACCGGGACTGTAGCCTACGAGCAGTACTTC.

This clonotype was counted ten times or more. The chain couples TRBV29-1 to TRBJ2-7, with D perhaps TRBD1 or TRBD2 (5 bases each). The germline gives CDR1 SQVTM, CDR2 ANQGSEA. There are 15 residues in the CDR3. The V end lost 0 bases, the J end lost 8 bases, and 20 bases lay between the germline ends. Here the CDR3 DNA reads TGCAGCGTTGAAGATACCACGGGGTACGGGACGCAGCAGTACTTC. Translating it yields CSVEDTTGYGTQQYF.

This clonotype was counted at least ten times. This sequence joins TRBV7-9 and TRBJ1-1; no clear D gene. Germline V gives CDR1 SEHNR, CDR2 FQNEAQ (reference sequence). The CDR3 covers 13 residues. V lost 5 bases and J 3 bases, leaving 10 bases between the germline ends. The CDR3 DNA is TGTGCCAGCAGCATAGGACCCGACACTGAAGCTTTCTTT. Its translation: CASSIGPDTEAFF. The entire variable domain, with the rest obtained from reference TRBV7-9 and TRBJ1-1, is as follows: DTGVSQNPRHKITKRGQNVTFRCDPISEHNRLYWYRQTLGQGPEFLTYFQNEAQLEKSRLLSDRFSAERPKGSFSTLEIQRTEQGDSAMYLCASSIGPDTEAFFGQGTRLTVV.

This clonotype was observed many times. The chain carries TRBV29-1 and TRBJ2-1; D is unresolved. Trimming took 4 bases from V and 4 from J, leaving 8 bases between them. CDR1 is SQVTM, CDR2 ANQGSEA, per germline. The CDR3 is 12 amino acids. In DNA form, the CDR3 reads TGCAGCGTTGTTTGGCAGTACAATGAGCAGTTCTTC. As protein: CSVVWQYNEQFF.

V gene TRBV7-9 combines with J gene TRBJ2-7; D remains ambiguous. The CDR3 extends over 14 amino acids. CDR1 and CDR2 (germline): SEHNR, FQNEAQ (reference sequence). V was clipped by 5 bases and J by 2 bases, with 13 bases between them. The CDR3 protein is CASSPTGWTYEQYF. CDR3 nucleotides: TGTGCCAGCAGCCCGACCGGGTGGACCTACGAGCAGTACTTC.

This clonotype has a count of ten or more. The genes are TRBV20-1 and TRBJ2-1, with D hard to call. The V gene lost 5 bases and the J gene lost 3 bases, with 5 bases spanning the gap. CDR1 DFQATT and CDR2 SNEGSKA come from the germline V gene (reference sequence). This CDR3 is built from 11 residues. CDR3 protein: CSAADYNEQFF. CDR3 DNA sequence: TGCAGTGCTGCGGACTACAATGAGCAGTTCTTC.

For the CDR3, the DNA is TGTGCCAGCAGCACTTCATCGAACACCGGGGAGCTGTTTTTT. This codes for CASSTSSNTGELFF. V is TRBV5-4 and J is TRBJ2-2; D call uncertain. Germline assignment: CDR1 SGHNT and CDR2 YYREEE (reference sequence). CDR3 length: 14 residues. The V end was cut by 4 bases, the J end by 0 bases, with 7 bases between.

V and J are TRBV19 and TRBJ2-2; D may be TRBD1 or TRBD2 (6 bases each). Germline V gene data show CDR1 as LNHDA and CDR2 as SQIVND (reference sequence). This CDR3 is built from 17 residues. Between the trimmed V and J ends, which lost 5 bases and 1 base, there was a span of 17 bases. The CDR3 spells CASSLGGGPMNTGELFF. CDR3 in DNA: TGTGCCAGTAGTTTAGGTGGGGGGCCGATGAACACCGGGGAGCTGTTTTTT.

DNA of the CDR3: TGTGCCAGCAGACGACAGGGGGGATCGACCGGGGAGCTGTTTTTT. Translating gives CASRRQGGSTGELFF. The rearrangement links TRBV6-1 to TRBJ2-2, with 9 positions matching TRBD1. Trimming took 6 bases from V and 5 from J; bases not matched to a gene: 7. CDR1 MNHNS and CDR2 SASEGT come from the germline V gene. The CDR3 has 15 residues.

This clonotype was observed many times. The chain carries TRBV29-1 and TRBJ1-1; D remains ambiguous. Between the trimmed V and J ends, which lost 5 bases and 1 base, there was a span of 5 bases. The CDR3 covers 11 residues. The V gene's germline CDR1 is SQVTM and CDR2 ANQGSEA. CDR3 amino acids: CSVRGNTEAFF. CDR3 DNA: TGCAGCGTTCGAGGGAACACTGAAGCTTTCTTT.